Below, 14 T cell receptor beta chains from the same sample are listed, as sequenced in a study of T cell repertoires in cytomegalovirus infection. TCRdb ran MiXCR on the reads and lists one entry per CDR3 protein. The repertoire holds some 440,000 distinct CDR3 sequences, with roughly 30% as singletons. Sequenced input: PBMCs. Source of these receptors: a human donor in good health (CMV status not recorded). Some clones in this sample may be carry-over from other donors' samples.

In this sample, this clonotype turned up a few times. CDR3 nucleotides: TGCAGTGCTGCCCCCCCGAGGGGAATCTACGAGCAGTACTTC. Translating it yields CSAAPPRGIYEQYF. The chain carries TRBV20-1 and TRBJ2-7; D possibly uses TRBD1 or TRBD2 (5 bases each). The germline gives CDR1 DFQATT, CDR2 SNEGSKA (reference sequence). The CDR3 totals 14 residues. V was trimmed by 5 bases and J by 3 bases, leaving 17 bases between them.

This clonotype was seen once. The CDR3 does not end in the conserved phenylalanine or tryptophan, so this is likely a read error. The V call is TRBV20-1, the J call TRBJ1-5; tentatively, D is TRBD1 (6 bases). CDR1 is DFQATT and CDR2 is SNEGSKA in the germline V gene (reference sequence). The CDR3 covers 12 residues. Between the trimmed V and J ends, which lost 8 bases and 2 bases, there was a span of 10 bases. Here the CDR3 reads CSSGGRNQPQHL. Written as DNA, the CDR3 is TGCAGTTCTGGGGGCCGCAATCAGCCCCAGCATTTG.

DNA of the CDR3: TGTGCCAACAATCCCAGCGGGGACTCCTACAATGAGCAGTTCTTC. It codes for CANNPSGDSYNEQFF. The chain joins TRBV6-1 to TRBJ2-1; 7 bases are a match to TRBD2. The CDR3 loop spans 15 amino acids. Per the germline V gene, CDR1 is MNHNS and CDR2 is SASEGT. Unmatched junction bases numbered 9, after V lost 10 bases and J lost 0 bases.

The chain employs TRBV12-3 or TRBV12-4 and TRBJ1-1; a weak D match, TRBD1 (5 bases). The CDR3 extends over 14 amino acids. V was shortened by 3 bases and J by 2 bases, with 10 bases between the two germline ends. CDR3 residues: CASSLETVNTEAFF. In nucleotides, the CDR3 is TGTGCCAGCAGTTTGGAGACAGTAAACACTGAAGCTTTCTTT.

This clonotype appeared a few times. The V call is TRBV5-5, the J call TRBJ2-4; D perhaps matches TRBD1 (6 bases). CDR3 length: 13 residues. The V and J ends lost 4 bases and 7 bases respectively, with 12 bases between them. Looked up from germline, CDR1 is SGHKS and CDR2 is YYEKEE (reference sequence). CDR3 protein: CASSIQGGNIQYF. The CDR3 region has the DNA TGTGCCAGCAGCATACAGGGTGGGAACATTCAGTACTTC.

The chain has TRBV11-2 and TRBJ2-1; possible D gene TRBD2, 6 bases. Germline V gene lookup returns CDR1 SGHAT and CDR2 FQNNGV. The CDR3 length is 15 residues. The V end lost 7 bases, the J end lost 1 base, and 14 bases lay between the germline ends. The CDR3 here is CASTPVGGSYNEQFF. The DNA of the CDR3 is TGTGCCAGCACCCCCGTCGGGGGATCCTACAATGAGCAGTTCTTC.

This clonotype turned up a few times. DNA for the CDR3: TGTGCCAGCAGCTTAGCGCAGGATAGGAACTATGGCTACACCTTC. Encoded protein: CASSLAQDRNYGYTF. The chain has TRBV7-2 and TRBJ1-2; D is unresolved. Germline CDR1 is SGHTA and CDR2 is FQGNSA. V was shortened by 0 bases and J by 2 bases, with 10 bases between the two germline ends. CDR3 length: 15 amino acids.

This clonotype was seen more than once but under ten times. The V and J genes are TRBV6-1 and TRBJ2-7; 12 bases map to TRBD1. V was pared by 6 bases and J by 6 bases, with 9 bases of the junction left unmatched. The CDR3 has 15 amino acids. In germline, CDR1 is MNHNS, CDR2 SASEGT. Written as DNA, the CDR3 is TGTGCCAGCAGGGGGGACAGGGGGCAAAAAAGCGAGCAGTACTTC. It is translated as CASRGDRGQKSEQYF.

This clonotype was found a few times. The chain has TRBV7-2 and TRBJ2-7; 10 bases are shared with TRBD1. From germline, CDR1 is SGHTA and CDR2 FQGNSA. The CDR3 is made up of 15 amino acids. V gave up 4 bases and J gave up 3 bases; unmatched junction bases: 6. The chain's CDR3 is CASSSYGTGDYEQYF. The CDR3 DNA sequence: TGTGCCAGCAGCTCATACGGGACAGGGGACTACGAGCAGTACTTC.

The gene calls are TRBV28 and TRBJ2-5; D perhaps matches TRBD1 (5 bases). The germline V and J ends were trimmed by 0 bases and 2 bases, with 13 bases remaining between them. The germline CDR1 and CDR2 sequences are MDHEN and SYDVKM. There are 16 residues in the CDR3. The CDR3 sequence: CASSLWAGPRQETQYF. Here the CDR3 DNA reads TGTGCCAGCAGTTTATGGGCAGGGCCCCGACAAGAGACCCAGTACTTC.

V is TRBV4-1 and J is TRBJ2-1, with 8 bases matching TRBD2. Germline CDR1 and CDR2: MGHRA and YSYEKL. The trim removed 4 bases at V and 4 bases at J, leaving 12 bases unmatched. The CDR3 is 17 amino acids. The DNA of the CDR3 is TGCGCCAGCAGCCTCCCACGGGGGGGGGCAGGGTACAATGAGCAGTTCTTC. It specifies CASSLPRGGAGYNEQFF.

This clonotype was counted between two and nine times. This sequence joins TRBV19 and TRBJ1-1, with 8 bases identical to TRBD1. CDR1 is LNHDA and CDR2 is SQIVND in the germline V gene (reference sequence). This CDR3 has 14 amino acids. Trimming cost V 5 bases and J 1 base; bases outside gene matches: 3. The CDR3, as DNA: TGTGCCAGTAGTTCCGACAGGGGGAACACTGAAGCTTTCTTT. Protein: CASSSDRGNTEAFF.

This clonotype was observed a few times. The V gene is TRBV28, the J gene TRBJ2-3; no clear D gene. Trimming removed 3 bases at V and 2 bases at J, with 9 bases between. Germline-derived CDR1 and CDR2 are MDHEN and SYDVKM. This CDR3 spans 14 amino acids. CDR3 in DNA: TGTGCCAGCAGTTTTCTATATACCACAGATACGCAGTATTTT. Residues: CASSFLYTTDTQYF.

This chain uses TRBV4-3 with TRBJ2-7; D is unclear. The CDR3 consists of 13 residues. The germline V and J ends were trimmed by 0 bases and 4 bases, with 7 bases remaining between them. The germline gives CDR1 LGHNA, CDR2 YSLEER. The chain's CDR3 is CASSQDTLYEQYF. Here the CDR3 DNA reads TGCGCCAGCAGCCAAGATACGTTGTACGAGCAGTACTTC.